Below, one T cell receptor beta chain is given with its context. Its binding antigen is unknown. No base-level quality is on record; no much larger clone is a single base apart. Donors were approximately 42 systemically healthy Caucasian individuals from Russia aged roughly 6 to 90 years. Roughly 11 milliliters of peripheral blood were drawn from each donor into EDTA-treated Vacutainer tubes. Ficoll-Paque density-gradient centrifugation was used to isolate PBMCs, with at least 7 million per sample. Total RNA was extracted from PBMCs with Trizol reagent, with at least 6 micrograms obtained per sample. The percentages of naive CD45RAhigh/CD27high T cells were determined by flow cytometry on a PBMC aliquot from every donor. The data stem from a study of blood T cells in healthy people across ages (dated by TCRdb to between 2014 and 2017). With regard to the full study: In model experiments, template switching captured roughly one uniquely barcoded TCR beta cDNA molecule for every two T cells. The donors were divided into four age groups: young (average around 16 years), middle-aged (roughly 40), aged (about 61) and long-lived (82). Donors of different ages were randomly distributed across sequencing lanes to avoid experimental bias. Two additional independent replicas of 1 million unique cDNA reads from the same blood draw were analyzed for two donors (one aged 18 to 29 and one aged 80 or older). The study measured age-related changes in TCR beta repertoire diversity using deep sequencing normalized with unique cDNA molecular identifiers. Study-wide conclusions, independent of this receptor: Because profiling used bulk unsorted PBMCs, naive and antigen-experienced compartments could not be compared conclusively. The percentage of naive T cells measured by flow cytometry correlated strongly with observed TCR beta diversity. The CMV infection status of donors was not known, potentially confounding age-related changes in expanded clonotypes. As age increased, observed TCR beta diversity per million T cells dropped in a roughly linear way, and a significant reduction was already evident by age approximately 40. The long-lived group showed more naive CD4+ T cells, fewer expanded clones and increased TCR diversity than the aged group, suggesting age selection. Estimates of total diversity based on one million sequenced T cells were considered lower bounds and underestimates.

The library was obtained by 5' RACE. Sequencing relied on an Illumina HiSeq 2500. A second 7 to 11 cycle PCR used a sample-barcoded 5' primer and a J-beta primer mix. Each TCR beta cDNA molecule received a unique molecular identifier from a template-switch 5' adaptor carrying 12 random nucleotides. Each sample yielded at least 3 million CDR3-containing paired-end reads. First-strand cDNA synthesis was performed from all RNA using the Mint cDNA synthesis kit, with priming by a TRBC-specific oligonucleotide. Following uracil-DNA glycosylase treatment, a first 18-cycle PCR with universal primers M1SS and BC2_uni_R was performed on all cDNA. The authors' analysis ran thus. Normalization of each sample was performed by random selection of 1 million high-quality reads, each carrying a distinct molecular identifier. Reads sharing molecular identifiers were discarded rather than binned into consensus sequences. MiTCR, with a Q25 quality threshold and the strictest error-elimination algorithm, was used for CDR3 identification, clonotype clustering and error correction. A nonparametric unseen species model with Euler transformation was used to estimate lower-bound total TCR beta diversity. TCRdb applied fastp at Q25 and MiXCR to the public reads, then kept only in-frame beta chains. All rows with the same CDR3 protein become a single entry with the most common DNA and genes. These V and J calls rely on TCRdb rather than the paper's analysis. This sample holds about 940,000 distinct CDR3 sequences; roughly 50% were observed only once. The ten most abundant clones make up around 15% of the sample.

The receptor was isolated from a man aged 30-40 years in good health. Material for sequencing was blood.

The DNA sequence reads TGCAGTGCTAGGGCAGCCATGGGGTCCCGCACAGATACGCAGTATTTT. It translates as CSARAAMGSRTDTQYF. In this chain, TRBV20-1 is recombined with TRBJ2-3, with the D gene call left open. The CDR3 contains 16 residues, cysteine and phenylalanine counted. The entry retains the CDR3 DNA only, 48 bases that are in frame from base 1. Deletion took 3 bases off V and 1 base off J, with a span of 17 bases between the germline ends. The CDR1 and CDR2 encoded by the germline V gene (reference sequence) are DFQATT and SNEGSKA.